One T cell receptor beta chain is described in this entry. The antigen is undetermined. The data were taken from a study of shared clonotypes between healthy human individuals. At the level of the study: There were three CD4 naive, three CD4 memory, two CD8 naive and one CD8 memory plates per donor.

Produced via immunoSEQ multiplex PCR; TCRdb's table is partial and in-frame only. The sample has hundreds of thousands of clones; more than 70% are singletons. Study-wide results and limits: The study found lower generation probabilities in non-shared clonotypes than in those shared by all four donors.

Both subsets, CD45RA+ naive and CD45RA-negative memory, were split from the CD4+ cells. The CDR3 runs to 16 residues. Germline V lookup: CDR1 KGHSH, CDR2 LQKENI. The V gene end was trimmed by 3 bases and the J gene end by 3 bases; junction bases not matched to a gene: 10. The receptor was derived from a woman younger than 45 in good health. Source material: memory CD4+ T cells sorted from blood. Subset meaning: CD45RA-negative fraction. The V and J genes are TRBV18 and TRBJ2-5; TRBD1 agrees at 7 bases. The CDR3 region is CASSPKNRQGEETQYF. CDR3 nucleotide sequence: TGTGCCAGCTCACCGAAAAACAGACAGGGAGAAGAGACCCAGTACTTC.